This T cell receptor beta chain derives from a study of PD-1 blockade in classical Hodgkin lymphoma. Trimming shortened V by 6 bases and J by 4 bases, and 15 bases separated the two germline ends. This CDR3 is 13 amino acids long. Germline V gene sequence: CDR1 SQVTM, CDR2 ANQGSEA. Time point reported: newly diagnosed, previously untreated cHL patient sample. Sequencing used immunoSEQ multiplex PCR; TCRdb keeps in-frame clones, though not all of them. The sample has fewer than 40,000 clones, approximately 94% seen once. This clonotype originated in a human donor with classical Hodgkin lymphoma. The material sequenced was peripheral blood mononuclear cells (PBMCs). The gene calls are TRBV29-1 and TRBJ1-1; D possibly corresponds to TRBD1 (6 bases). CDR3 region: CSVERGLGTEAFF. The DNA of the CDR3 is TGCAGCGTAGAGAGGGGGTTAGGCACTGAAGCTTTCTTT.